This T cell receptor (beta chain) originates from a study of blood T cell repertoires in COVID-19. The wider study: Some COVID-19 samples were acute and others convalescent; all came from the United States, Italy and Spain. From T cells, B-cell-depleted T cells, or PBMCs came the material, which was cDNA or gDNA.

V lost 1 base and J lost 1, with 4 bases in between. CDR1 is LGHDT, CDR2 YNNKEL, per germline (reference sequence). The CDR3 has 13 residues. A word on this clone: Other DNA sequences in the sample encode the same CDR3.

Per the study methods: How many nucleated cells were present was estimated from reference gene primer amplification. The protocol was immunoSEQ multiplex PCR, while the TCRdb copy is restricted to in-frame clones and leaves out a portion. The DNA was the basis for D and trimming; V, J and clone size are from that table. This sample yields around 200,000 clones, of which approximately 78% are seen a single time; 2.5% to 3.5% belongs to the top ten. The receptor was isolated from a woman aged 80 or older with active or convalescent COVID-19. The sequenced sample consisted of peripheral blood. This rearrangement joins TRBV3-1 (or the pseudogene TRBV3-2) to TRBJ1-1; no clear D gene. CDR3 residues: CASSQARNTEAFF. CDR3 bases: TGTGCCAGCAGCCAAGCCCGGAACACTGAAGCTTTCTTT.